The present entry profiles one T cell receptor (beta chain) with its context. No antigen is known for it. The junction had 20 bases not matched to a gene; V was cut back by 4 bases and J by 3 bases. Germline V gives CDR1 PRHDT, CDR2 FYEKMQ (reference sequence). The CDR3 length is 19 residues. It was CD45RO-negative cells, positively selected for CCR7, that made up naive CD8 cells, with terminally differentiated effector memory CD45RA+ cells excluded. These data are taken from a study of shared clonotypes between healthy human individuals. Findings of the study overall: Collection of samples was limited to blood; tissue repertoires likely differ.

Sequencing used immunoSEQ multiplex PCR; TCRdb keeps in-frame clones, though not all of them. There are hundreds of thousands of clones in the sample; about 96% occur only once, and 0.095% to 0.13% lies in the top ten. The V call is TRBV13, the J call TRBJ2-7; 8 nucleotides agree with TRBD1. This TCR was recovered from a woman under 40 in good health. Sequencing input: naive CD8+ T cells sorted from blood. DNA of the CDR3: TGTGCCAGCAGCTCCGACAGGGGATCGGCCCCACCAAATATCTACGAGCAGTACTTC. Protein product: CASSSDRGSAPPNIYEQYF.